These 29 T cell receptor beta chains were all obtained from the same sample, sequenced in a study of T cell repertoires in cytomegalovirus infection. The antigens for these receptors are not known. MiXCR was run by TCRdb on the reads, yielding one entry per CDR3 protein. The sample has some 900,000 distinct CDR3 sequences, 30% to 35% seen once. The material was cultured CD8+ T cells from PBMCs, obtained from culture after CMV antigen stimulation. The receptors shown here come from a human donor in good health (CMV status not recorded). Some clones in this sample may be carry-over from other donors' samples.

This clonotype was found many times. The chain has TRBV6-1 and TRBJ1-3; no clear D gene. V lost 4 bases, J lost 4 bases, and 17 bases lay in between. Per germline, CDR1 MNHNS and CDR2 SASEGT. The CDR3 totals 16 residues. The chain's CDR3 is CASSGVIGWFGNTIYF. The CDR3 DNA is TGTGCCAGCAGTGGGGTAATAGGTTGGTTCGGAAACACCATATATTTT.

The chain has TRBV6-5 and TRBJ2-1, with D hard to call. Per germline, CDR1 MNHEY and CDR2 SVGAGI. V was shortened by 4 bases and J by 16 bases, with 17 bases between the two germline ends. CDR3 length equals 12 residues. The CDR3 reads CASSSGLDPRFF. The CDR3, as DNA: TGTGCCAGCAGTTCGGGTTTGGACCCCCGCTTCTTC.

This clonotype has a count of ten or more. The chain employs TRBV7-2 and TRBJ2-2; 9 nucleotides line up with TRBD2. The ends lost 0 bases at V and 2 bases at J; junction bases unmatched: 4. The CDR3 is 17 residues long. Germline-derived CDR1 and CDR2 are SGHTA and FQGNSA. The CDR3 is CASSLARGGGNTGELFF. The DNA of the CDR3 is TGTGCCAGCAGCTTAGCCCGCGGGGGGGGAAACACCGGGGAGCTGTTTTTT.

This clonotype was seen a few times. The rearrangement links TRBV7-6 to TRBJ2-1; possibly TRBD1 or TRBD2 for D (5 bases each). The germline gives CDR1 SGHVS, CDR2 FNYEAQ. V was trimmed by 5 bases and J by 3 bases, leaving 14 bases between them. This CDR3 spans 15 amino acids. The CDR3 reads CASSLRDGLYNEQFF. The CDR3 DNA is TGTGCCAGCAGCCTCCGGGACGGTCTCTACAATGAGCAGTTCTTC.

The V call is TRBV25-1, the J call TRBJ1-1, with D tentatively TRBD1 (5 bases). CDR3 length: 14 residues. The germline CDR1 and CDR2 sequences are MGHDK and SYGVNS. V was shortened by 0 bases and J by 3 bases, with 8 bases between the two germline ends. CDR3 in DNA: TGTGCCAGCAGTGAATATTTGGGGGACACTGAAGCTTTCTTT. This gives the protein CASSEYLGDTEAFF.

This clonotype was detected a few times. CDR3 bases: TGTGCCAGCAGTTCAACCCCGGGACTCTCGAACACCGGGGAGCTGTTTTTT. Its translation is CASSSTPGLSNTGELFF. This chain uses TRBV6-5 with TRBJ2-2; a possible D gene is TRBD2 (6 bases). V was trimmed by 4 bases and J by 0 bases, leaving 15 bases between them. The CDR3 has 17 amino acids. Germline V gene lookup returns CDR1 MNHEY and CDR2 SVGAGI.

In regard to this clonotype: The CDR3 does not end in the conserved phenylalanine or tryptophan, so this is likely a read error. V usage is TRBV7-8 and J usage is TRBJ1-2; 9 bases map to TRBD1. Germline V lookup: CDR1 SGHVS, CDR2 FQNEAQ. J was trimmed by 7 bases and V by 5 bases; bases with no gene match: 5. There are 13 residues in the CDR3. The CDR3 here is CASSGQGNGGYTL. In nucleotides, the CDR3 is TGTGCCAGCAGCGGACAGGGGAATGGTGGCTACACCTTA.

This clonotype turned up a few times. V usage is TRBV6-2 or TRBV6-3 and J usage is TRBJ1-1, with a possible D match to TRBD1 (5 bases). This CDR3 spans 15 amino acids. V gave up 0 bases and J gave up 5 bases, with 13 bases separating them. The germline CDR1 and CDR2 sequences are MNHEY and SVGEGT. CDR3 in amino acids: CASSYSQGRITEAFF. The CDR3 DNA is TGTGCCAGCAGTTACTCCCAGGGTAGAATTACTGAAGCTTTCTTT.

This clonotype was found a few times. The chain has TRBV19 and TRBJ2-1, with 9 bases that match TRBD2. The CDR3 contains 16 residues. The J segment lost 7 bases and the V segment lost 3 bases, leaving 10 bases of the junction unmatched. Germline V gives CDR1 LNHDA, CDR2 SQIVND (reference sequence). CDR3 loop: CASSMVGGGALNEQFF. The CDR3 DNA reads as TGTGCCAGTAGTATGGTCGGCGGGGGGGCCCTGAATGAGCAGTTCTTC.

This clonotype occurred a few times. This chain links TRBV12-3 or TRBV12-4 with TRBJ2-5; D possibly corresponds to TRBD1 (5 bases). V lost 8 bases, J lost 5 bases, and 12 bases lay in between. The length of the CDR3 is 12 residues. The CDR3: CASAAGRETQYF. The CDR3 region has the DNA TGTGCCAGCGCTGCAGGGCGGGAGACCCAGTACTTC.

V and J are TRBV2 and TRBJ1-1; D remains ambiguous. Trimming removed 0 bases at V and 2 bases at J, with 13 bases between. The CDR3 spans 16 residues. Germline V gene sequence: CDR1 SNHLY, CDR2 FYNNEI. CDR3 DNA: TGTGCCAGCAGTGAAGCGCTTCCGGACCCTAACACTGAAGCTTTCTTT. Amino acid sequence: CASSEALPDPNTEAFF.

This clonotype was found a few times. The chain couples TRBV6-2 or TRBV6-3 to TRBJ2-7; 10 nucleotides line up with TRBD1. CDR1 is MNHEY, CDR2 SVGEGT, per germline. The length of the CDR3 is 15 residues. J lost 4 bases, V lost 2 bases, and 5 bases had no gene match. CDR3 bases: TGTGCCAGCAGTTACAACCGGGACAGGGGATACGAGCAGTACGTC. This gives the protein CASSYNRDRGYEQYV.

This clonotype has at least ten counts. This chain joins TRBV6-1 and TRBJ1-2; no reliable D call. V shed 6 bases and J shed 3 bases, with 11 bases lying between them. Germline V lookup: CDR1 MNHNS, CDR2 SASEGT. The CDR3 contains 13 residues. The CDR3 loop is CASRILEYYGYTF. The CDR3 bases are TGTGCCAGCAGGATCCTAGAGTACTATGGCTACACCTTC.

The J gene is TRBJ1-1, the V gene TRBV4-3; D gene unclear. V shed 4 bases and J shed 5 bases, with 20 bases lying between them. The CDR3 covers 16 residues. Germline V CDR1 and CDR2: LGHNA, YSLEER. The CDR3 spells CASSLRPAEKVTEAFF. The CDR3 DNA reads TGCGCCAGCAGCCTGCGCCCTGCCGAAAAGGTGACTGAAGCTTTCTTT.

This clonotype was observed a handful of times. The chain is built from TRBV20-1 and TRBJ2-3; D unresolved. The CDR3 is 15 residues long. The V gene's germline CDR1 is DFQATT and CDR2 SNEGSKA (reference sequence). V lost 0 bases and J lost 5, with 15 bases in between. The CDR3 bases are TGCAGTGCTAGAGATAAAGGACGGCGAAGAGATACGCAGTATTTT. Translated, it gives CSARDKGRRRDTQYF.

As DNA, the CDR3 is TGTGCCAGCAGCCGATGGACGGCGAGCTGGAACACTGAAGCTTTCTTT. Encoded protein: CASSRWTASWNTEAFF. V gene TRBV14 combines with J gene TRBJ1-1; no definite D call. The germline CDR1 and CDR2 sequences are SGHDN and FVKESK. The V gene lost 4 bases and the J gene lost 1 base, with 16 bases spanning the gap. CDR3 length: 16 amino acids.

The chain has TRBV14 and TRBJ2-5; 9 positions match TRBD1. CDR1 SGHDN and CDR2 FVKESK come from the germline V gene. There are 16 residues in the CDR3. V shed 4 bases, J shed 1 base, and the junction held 7 bases outside the gene matches. DNA of the CDR3: TGTGCCAGCAGCCTATCCGGGACAGGGATCCAAGAGACCCAGTACTTC. This encodes CASSLSGTGIQETQYF. The full variable domain, rest sourced from reference TRBV14 and TRBJ2-5, is EAGVTQFPSHSVIEKGQTVTLRCDPISGHDNLYWYRRVMGKEIKFLLHFVKESKQDESGMPNNRFLAERTGGTYSTLKVQPAELEDSGVYFCASSLSGTGIQETQYFGPGTRLLVL.

The chain employs TRBV7-2 and TRBJ2-1; 8 bases are a match to TRBD2. This CDR3 has 15 amino acids. Germline CDR1 reads SGHTA; CDR2 reads FQGNSA. The trim removed 3 bases at V and 2 bases at J, leaving 3 bases unmatched. The CDR3 DNA reads TGTGCCAGCAGCTTTTTCGGGGGGGCCTACAATGAGCAGTTCTTC. Translating gives CASSFFGGAYNEQFF.

This chain uses TRBV7-6 with TRBJ1-4; possibly TRBD1 for D (5 bases). Germline V gene sequence: CDR1 SGHVS, CDR2 FNYEAQ. Trimming pared 1 base from V and 8 bases from J, leaving 14 bases between. The CDR3 runs 15 residues. CDR3 coding DNA: TGTGCCAGCAGCTTAGTGGAGGGGCCGCGAGAAAAACTGTTTTTT. This sequence encodes CASSLVEGPREKLFF.

About this clonotype: One junction end does not reproduce the germline sequence, and a read error may be involved. This sequence joins TRBV7-9 and TRBJ2-7; D is ambiguous. The CDR3 spans 14 residues. Per the germline V gene, CDR1 is SEHNR and CDR2 is FQNEAQ (reference sequence). The CDR3 loop reads CASNLDAVSYEQYF. CDR3 in DNA: TGTGCCAGCAACTTAGATGCGGTCTCCTACGAGCAGTACTTC.

The sample holds a few counts of this clonotype. This rearrangement joins TRBV6-5 to TRBJ1-5; D call uncertain. Germline V lookup: CDR1 MNHEY, CDR2 SVGAGI. Trimming removed 0 bases at V and 0 bases at J, with 6 bases between. CDR3 size: 15 residues. The DNA for the CDR3 is TGTGCCAGCAGTTACTCCGGGTATAGCAATCAGCCCCAGCATTTT. Amino acid sequence: CASSYSGYSNQPQHF.

This clonotype was recorded many times. This rearrangement joins TRBV19 to TRBJ1-1, with D uncertain. CDR1 is LNHDA, CDR2 SQIVND, per germline (reference sequence). V was shortened by 1 base and J by 1 base, with 4 bases between the two germline ends. The CDR3 totals 13 residues. CDR3 bases: TGTGCCAGTAGTATAGGCGGGAACACTGAAGCTTTCTTT. The encoded protein is CASSIGGNTEAFF.

This clonotype was counted only a few times. The V and J genes are TRBV6-5 and TRBJ2-3; the D gene is possibly TRBD2 (5 bases). Germline CDR1 MNHEY, CDR2 SVGAGI. The germline V and J ends were trimmed by 2 bases and 1 base, with 10 bases remaining between them. The length of the CDR3 is 15 residues. The CDR3 is CASSYGLAGTDTQYF. The CDR3 nucleotides read TGTGCCAGCAGTTACGGTCTAGCTGGCACAGATACGCAGTATTTT.

The V gene is TRBV19, the J gene TRBJ2-2; 12 nucleotides match TRBD1. Germline-derived CDR1 and CDR2 are LNHDA and SQIVND (reference sequence). The V and J ends lost 3 bases and 3 bases, in that order; junction bases with no gene match: 11. The CDR3 loop spans 19 amino acids. CDR3 amino acids: CASSITELGQGAHTGELFF. The CDR3 nucleotides read TGTGCCAGTAGTATTACCGAACTGGGACAGGGGGCGCACACCGGGGAGCTGTTTTTT.

The rearrangement uses TRBV2 and TRBJ1-2; D is unclear. The germline V and J ends were trimmed by 7 bases and 2 bases, with 11 bases remaining between them. The CDR3 spans 13 residues. Germline V gene data show CDR1 as SNHLY and CDR2 as FYNNEI. Here the CDR3 reads CASISDNNYGYTF. CDR3 in DNA: TGTGCCAGCATATCCGACAACAACTATGGCTACACCTTC.

The V and J genes are TRBV19 and TRBJ2-5; D not certain. CDR3 length: 14 residues. Trimming pared 3 bases from V and 0 bases from J, leaving 8 bases between. In germline, CDR1 is LNHDA, CDR2 SQIVND (reference sequence). For the CDR3, the DNA is TGTGCCAGTAGTATCGGACCGTACCAAGAGACCCAGTACTTC. Translated, it gives CASSIGPYQETQYF. The full variable domain, completed using reference TRBV19 and TRBJ2-5, is DGGITQSPKYLFRKEGQNVTLSCEQNLNHDAMYWYRQDPGQGLRLIYYSQIVNDFQKGDIAEGYSVSREKKESFPLTVTSAQKNPTAFYLCASSIGPYQETQYFGPGTRLLVL.

This clonotype was detected only a few times. The CDR3: CASSAGPRTYEQYV. For the CDR3, the DNA is TGTGCCAGCAGTGCCGGACCGAGAACCTACGAGCAGTACGTC. The rearrangement uses TRBV6-1 and TRBJ2-7, with D hard to call. The CDR3 totals 14 residues. Trimming removed 4 bases at V and 2 bases at J, with 12 bases between. From germline, CDR1 is MNHNS and CDR2 SASEGT.

This CDR3 reads CASSSLPRVAGGHTGELFF. CDR3 nucleotides: TGTGCCAGCAGTTCCCTCCCTCGGGTAGCGGGGGGGCACACCGGGGAGCTGTTTTTT. The chain links TRBV27 to TRBJ2-2; 11 bases align to TRBD2. Looked up from germline, CDR1 is MNHEY and CDR2 is SMNVEV (reference sequence). The V segment lost 4 bases and the J segment 3 bases; nucleotides outside the gene matches: 13. The CDR3 runs 19 residues.

This clonotype was found many times. V usage is TRBV11-2 and J usage is TRBJ2-1, with 7 bases aligning to TRBD2. CDR1 and CDR2 (germline): SGHAT, FQNNGV. V lost 3 bases, J lost 7 bases, and 3 bases stayed unmatched. CDR3 size: 13 residues. This CDR3 reads CASSFPGGNEQFF. CDR3 nucleotides: TGTGCCAGCAGCTTCCCCGGGGGGAATGAGCAGTTCTTC.